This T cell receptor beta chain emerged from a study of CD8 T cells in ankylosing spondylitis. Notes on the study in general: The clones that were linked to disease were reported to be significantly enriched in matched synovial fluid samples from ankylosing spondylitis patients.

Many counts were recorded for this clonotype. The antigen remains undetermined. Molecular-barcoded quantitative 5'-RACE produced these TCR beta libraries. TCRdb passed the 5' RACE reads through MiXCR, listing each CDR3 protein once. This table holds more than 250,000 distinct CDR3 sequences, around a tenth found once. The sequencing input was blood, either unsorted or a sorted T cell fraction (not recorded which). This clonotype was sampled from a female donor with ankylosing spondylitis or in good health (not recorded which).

The CDR3 coding sequence is TGTGCCACCCTAGCTTACGGTCTTGGCTATGGCTACACCTTC. This translates into CATLAYGLGYGYTF. This sequence joins TRBV7-9 and TRBJ1-2; D uncertain. The germline V and J ends were trimmed by 10 bases and 4 bases, with 19 bases remaining between them. This CDR3 is built from 14 residues. Germline CDR1 and CDR2: SEHNR and FQNEAQ (reference sequence).